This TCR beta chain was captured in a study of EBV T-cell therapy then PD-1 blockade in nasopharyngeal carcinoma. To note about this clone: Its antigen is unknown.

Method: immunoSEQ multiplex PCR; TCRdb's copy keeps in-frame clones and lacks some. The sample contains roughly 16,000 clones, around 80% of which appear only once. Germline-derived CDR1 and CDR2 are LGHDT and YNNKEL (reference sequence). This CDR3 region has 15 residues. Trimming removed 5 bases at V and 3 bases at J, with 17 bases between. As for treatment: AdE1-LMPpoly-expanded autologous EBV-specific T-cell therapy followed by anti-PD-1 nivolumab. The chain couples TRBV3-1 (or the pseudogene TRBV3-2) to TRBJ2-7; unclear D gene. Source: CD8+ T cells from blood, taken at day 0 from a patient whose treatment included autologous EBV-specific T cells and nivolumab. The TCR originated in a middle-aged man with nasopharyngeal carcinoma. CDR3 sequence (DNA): TGTGCCAGCAGCTGGACCCCAGGAAACGGCTACGAGCAGTACTTC. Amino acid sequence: CASSWTPGNGYEQYF.